This T cell receptor beta chain was identified in a study of T cell changes during pregnancy in multiple sclerosis. CDR3 length: 15 amino acids. The ends were cut back, 0 bases at V and 0 bases at J, with 6 bases in the middle. Per germline, CDR1 LGHNA and CDR2 YSLEER. Method: immunoSEQ multiplex PCR; TCRdb's copy keeps in-frame clones and lacks some. The sample lists 75,000 to 100,000 clones, 90% occurring once. The sample here was peripheral blood, taken in the second trimester of pregnancy. J is TRBJ1-5 and V is TRBV4-3; the D is unclear. The sequence derives from a female donor in good health, enrolled as a control in a pregnancy study. The CDR3 is CASSQDPYSNQPQHF. CDR3 coding DNA: TGCGCCAGCAGCCAAGATCCTTATAGCAATCAGCCCCAGCATTTT.